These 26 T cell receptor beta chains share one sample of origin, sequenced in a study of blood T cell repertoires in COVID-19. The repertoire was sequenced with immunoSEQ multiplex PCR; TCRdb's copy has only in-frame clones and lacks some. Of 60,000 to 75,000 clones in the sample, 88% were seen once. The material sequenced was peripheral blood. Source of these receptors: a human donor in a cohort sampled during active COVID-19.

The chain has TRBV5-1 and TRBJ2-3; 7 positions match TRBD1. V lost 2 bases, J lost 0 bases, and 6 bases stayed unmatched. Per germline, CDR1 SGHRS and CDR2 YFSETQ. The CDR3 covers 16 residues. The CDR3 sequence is CASSFLQGLSTDTQYF. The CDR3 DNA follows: TGCGCCAGCAGCTTTTTACAGGGGCTTAGCACAGATACGCAGTATTTT.

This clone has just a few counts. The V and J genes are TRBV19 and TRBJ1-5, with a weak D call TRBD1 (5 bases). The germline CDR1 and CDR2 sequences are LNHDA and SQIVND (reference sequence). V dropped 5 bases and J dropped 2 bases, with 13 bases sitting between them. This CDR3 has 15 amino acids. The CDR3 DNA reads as TGTGCCAGTAGTCCGGGGGGTCGAGGCAATCAGCCCCAGCATTTT. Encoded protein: CASSPGGRGNQPQHF.

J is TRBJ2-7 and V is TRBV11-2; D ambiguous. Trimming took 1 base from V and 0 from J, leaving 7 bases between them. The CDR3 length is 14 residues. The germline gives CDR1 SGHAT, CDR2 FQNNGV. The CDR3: CASSLVVSSYEQYF. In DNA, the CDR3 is TGTGCCAGCAGCTTAGTGGTCAGCTCCTACGAGCAGTACTTC.

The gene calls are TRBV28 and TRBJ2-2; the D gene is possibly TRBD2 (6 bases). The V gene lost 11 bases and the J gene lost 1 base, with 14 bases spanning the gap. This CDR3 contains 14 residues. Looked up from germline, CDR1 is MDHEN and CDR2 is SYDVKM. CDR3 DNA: TGTGCCCTCCAGGGAGGCATGAACACCGGGGAGCTGTTTTTT. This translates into CALQGGMNTGELFF.

Here the CDR3 DNA reads TGCGCCAGCAGCTTGGAGACTAGCGGGAGGATATACAATGAGCAGTTCTTC. Residues: CASSLETSGRIYNEQFF. The gene calls are TRBV5-1 and TRBJ2-1; TRBD2 matches 13 bases. Germline V gene data show CDR1 as SGHRS and CDR2 as YFSETQ. With 0 bases clipped from V and 4 bases from J, the junction kept 4 bases outside the gene matches. This CDR3 is 17 amino acids long. Complete variable domain (other parts from reference TRBV5-1 and TRBJ2-1): KAGVTQTPRYLIKTRGQQVTLSCSPISGHRSVSWYQQTPGQGLQFLFEYFSETQRNKGNFPGRFSGRQFSNSRSEMNVSTLELGDSALYLCASSLETSGRIYNEQFFGPGTRLTVL.

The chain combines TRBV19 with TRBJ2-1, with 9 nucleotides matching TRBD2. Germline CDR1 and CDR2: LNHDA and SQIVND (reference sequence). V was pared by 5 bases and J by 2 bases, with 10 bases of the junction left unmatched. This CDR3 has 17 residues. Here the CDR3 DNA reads TGTGCCAGTAGTTGGGGCGGGAGGGCCAGCGCCTACAATGAGCAGTTCTTC. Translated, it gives CASSWGGRASAYNEQFF.

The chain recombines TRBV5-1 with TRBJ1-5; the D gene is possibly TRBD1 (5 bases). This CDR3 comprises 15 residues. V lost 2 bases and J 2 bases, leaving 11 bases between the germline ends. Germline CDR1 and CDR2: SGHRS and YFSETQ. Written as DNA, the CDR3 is TGCGCCAGCAGCTTTCCAGGGAGGGGCAATCAGCCCCAGCATTTT. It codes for CASSFPGRGNQPQHF. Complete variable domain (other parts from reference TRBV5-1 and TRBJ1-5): KAGVTQTPRYLIKTRGQQVTLSCSPISGHRSVSWYQQTPGQGLQFLFEYFSETQRNKGNFPGRFSGRQFSNSRSEMNVSTLELGDSALYLCASSFPGRGNQPQHFGDGTRLSIL.

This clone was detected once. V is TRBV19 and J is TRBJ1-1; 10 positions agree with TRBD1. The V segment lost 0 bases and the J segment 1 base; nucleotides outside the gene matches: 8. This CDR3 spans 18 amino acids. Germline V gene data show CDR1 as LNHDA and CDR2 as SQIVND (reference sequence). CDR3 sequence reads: CASSIDGQGGHGNTEAFF. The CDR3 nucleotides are TGTGCCAGTAGTATAGATGGACAGGGGGGACATGGGAACACTGAAGCTTTCTTT.

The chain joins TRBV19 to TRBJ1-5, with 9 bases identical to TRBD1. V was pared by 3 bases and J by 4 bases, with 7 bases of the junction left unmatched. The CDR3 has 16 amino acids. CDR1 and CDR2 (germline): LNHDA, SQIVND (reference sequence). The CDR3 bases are TGTGCCAGTAGTATCAGCGGGACAGGGAGGAATCAGCCCCAGCATTTT. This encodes CASSISGTGRNQPQHF.

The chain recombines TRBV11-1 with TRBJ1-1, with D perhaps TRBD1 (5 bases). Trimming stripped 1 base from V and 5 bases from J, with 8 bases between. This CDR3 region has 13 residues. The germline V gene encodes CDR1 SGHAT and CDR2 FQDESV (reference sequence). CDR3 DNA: TGTGCCAGCAGCTTAGTTCAGGGAACTGAAGCTTTCTTT. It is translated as CASSLVQGTEAFF.

The CDR3 DNA follows: TGCAGCGTTGTTCTGGGACAGACCTACGAGCAGTACGTC. Amino acids: CSVVLGQTYEQYV. The chain links TRBV29-1 to TRBJ2-7; TRBD1 aligns across 7 bases. There are 13 residues in the CDR3. Trimming cost V 4 bases and J 2 bases; bases outside gene matches: 5. CDR1 SQVTM and CDR2 ANQGSEA come from the germline V gene.

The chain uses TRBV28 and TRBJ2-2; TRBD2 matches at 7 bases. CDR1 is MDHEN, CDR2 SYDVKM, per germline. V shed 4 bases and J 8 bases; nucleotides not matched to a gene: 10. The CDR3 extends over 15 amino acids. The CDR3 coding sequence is TGTGCCAGCAGTTCTTTAGGCGGGAGTGGAGGGGAGCTGTTTTTT. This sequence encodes CASSSLGGSGGELFF.

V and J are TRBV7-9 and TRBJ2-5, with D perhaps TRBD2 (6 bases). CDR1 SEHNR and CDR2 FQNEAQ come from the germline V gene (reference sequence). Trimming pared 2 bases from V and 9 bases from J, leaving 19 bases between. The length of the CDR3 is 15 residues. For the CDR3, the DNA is TGTGCCAGCAGCTTAAGGGGTGTAGCAGGAGGGGCCCAGTACTTC. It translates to CASSLRGVAGGAQYF. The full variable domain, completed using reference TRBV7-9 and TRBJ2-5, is DTGVSQNPRHKITKRGQNVTFRCDPISEHNRLYWYRQTLGQGPEFLTYFQNEAQLEKSRLLSDRFSAERPKGSFSTLEIQRTEQGDSAMYLCASSLRGVAGGAQYFGPGTRLLVL.

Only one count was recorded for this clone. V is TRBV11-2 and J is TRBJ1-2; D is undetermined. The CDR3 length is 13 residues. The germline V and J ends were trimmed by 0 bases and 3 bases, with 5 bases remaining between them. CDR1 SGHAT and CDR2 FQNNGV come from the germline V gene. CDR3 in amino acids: CASSLDQYYGYTF. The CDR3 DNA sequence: TGTGCCAGCAGCTTAGATCAATACTATGGCTACACCTTC.

CDR3 in amino acids: CASSRGQGANNEQFF. The CDR3 region has the DNA TGTGCCAGTAGCCGGGGACAGGGGGCGAACAATGAGCAGTTCTTC. The chain couples TRBV19 to TRBJ2-1; 12 bases are a match to TRBD1. CDR3 length: 15 residues. Germline V lookup: CDR1 LNHDA, CDR2 SQIVND (reference sequence). Germline trimming cut 6 bases from V and 5 bases from J; bases unmatched to any gene: 5.

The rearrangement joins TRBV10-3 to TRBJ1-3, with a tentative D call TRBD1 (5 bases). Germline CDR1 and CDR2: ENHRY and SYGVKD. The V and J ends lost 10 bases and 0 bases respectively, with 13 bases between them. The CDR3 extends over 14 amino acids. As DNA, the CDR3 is TGTGCCAGCATTTCGACAGTCTCTGGAAACACCATATATTTT. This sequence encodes CASISTVSGNTIYF.

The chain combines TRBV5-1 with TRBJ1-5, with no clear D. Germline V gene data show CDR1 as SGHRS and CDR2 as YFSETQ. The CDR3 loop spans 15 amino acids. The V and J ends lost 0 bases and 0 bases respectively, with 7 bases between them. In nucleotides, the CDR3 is TGCGCCAGCAGCTTGGATGGAGATAGCAATCAGCCCCAGCATTTT. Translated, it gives CASSLDGDSNQPQHF.

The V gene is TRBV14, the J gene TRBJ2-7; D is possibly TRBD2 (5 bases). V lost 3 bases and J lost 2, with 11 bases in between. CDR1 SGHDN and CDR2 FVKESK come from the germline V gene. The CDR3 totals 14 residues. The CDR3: CASSQDGLAYEQYF. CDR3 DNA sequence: TGTGCCAGCAGCCAGGACGGACTTGCCTACGAGCAGTACTTC.

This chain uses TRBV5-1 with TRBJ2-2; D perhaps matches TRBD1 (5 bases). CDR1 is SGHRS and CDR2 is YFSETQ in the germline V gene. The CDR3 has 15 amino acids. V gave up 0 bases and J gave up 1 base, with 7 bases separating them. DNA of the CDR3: TGCGCCAGCAGCTTGGGCAGGGTGAACACCGGGGAGCTGTTTTTT. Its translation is CASSLGRVNTGELFF.

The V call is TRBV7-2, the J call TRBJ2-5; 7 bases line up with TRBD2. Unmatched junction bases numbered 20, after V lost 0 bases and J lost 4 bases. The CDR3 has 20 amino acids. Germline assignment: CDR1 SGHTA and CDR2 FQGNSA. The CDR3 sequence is CASSLALRDATSRPLETQYF. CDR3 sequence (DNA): TGTGCCAGCAGCTTAGCGCTAAGGGACGCGACTAGCCGGCCGCTAGAGACCCAGTACTTC. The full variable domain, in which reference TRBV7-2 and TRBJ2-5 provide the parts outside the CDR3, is GAGVSQSPSNKVTEKGKDVELRCDPISGHTALYWYRQSLGQGLEFLIYFQGNSAPDKSGLPSDRFSAERTGGSVSTLTIQRTQQEDSAVYLCASSLALRDATSRPLETQYFGPGTRLLVL.

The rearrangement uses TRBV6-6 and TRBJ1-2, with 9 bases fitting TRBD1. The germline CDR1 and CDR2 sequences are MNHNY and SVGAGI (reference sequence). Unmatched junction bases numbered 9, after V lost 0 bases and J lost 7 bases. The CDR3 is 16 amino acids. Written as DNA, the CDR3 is TGTGCCAGCAGTTACTCGTCTATCGGGACAGGGCTTGGCTACACCTTC. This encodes CASSYSSIGTGLGYTF.

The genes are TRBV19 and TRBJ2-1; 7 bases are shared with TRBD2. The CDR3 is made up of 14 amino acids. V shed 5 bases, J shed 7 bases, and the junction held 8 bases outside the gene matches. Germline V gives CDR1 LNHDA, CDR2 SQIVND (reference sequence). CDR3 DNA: TGTGCCAGTAGTCTGCTAGCGGATCCGAATGAGCAGTTCTTC. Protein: CASSLLADPNEQFF.

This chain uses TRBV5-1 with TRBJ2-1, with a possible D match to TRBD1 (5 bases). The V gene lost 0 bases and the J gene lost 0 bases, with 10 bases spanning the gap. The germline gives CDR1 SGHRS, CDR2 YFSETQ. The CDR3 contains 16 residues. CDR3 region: CASSLVPGPSYNEQFF. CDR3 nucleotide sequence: TGCGCCAGCAGCTTGGTGCCAGGGCCCTCCTACAATGAGCAGTTCTTC.

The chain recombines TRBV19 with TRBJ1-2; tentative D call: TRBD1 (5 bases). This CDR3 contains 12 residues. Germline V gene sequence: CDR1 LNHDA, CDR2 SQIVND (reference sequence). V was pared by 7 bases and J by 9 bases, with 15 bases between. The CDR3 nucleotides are TGTGCCAGTATGGGGGAGGGAGGACGCTACACCTTC. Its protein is CASMGEGGRYTF.

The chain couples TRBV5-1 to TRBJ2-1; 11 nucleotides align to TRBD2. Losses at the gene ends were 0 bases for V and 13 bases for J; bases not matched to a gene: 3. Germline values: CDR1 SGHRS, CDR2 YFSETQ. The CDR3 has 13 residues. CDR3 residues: CASSLETSGAQFF. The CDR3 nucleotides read TGCGCCAGCAGCTTGGAGACTAGCGGGGCCCAGTTCTTC. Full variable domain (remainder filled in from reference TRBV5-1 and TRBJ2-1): KAGVTQTPRYLIKTRGQQVTLSCSPISGHRSVSWYQQTPGQGLQFLFEYFSETQRNKGNFPGRFSGRQFSNSRSEMNVSTLELGDSALYLCASSLETSGAQFFGPGTRLTVL.

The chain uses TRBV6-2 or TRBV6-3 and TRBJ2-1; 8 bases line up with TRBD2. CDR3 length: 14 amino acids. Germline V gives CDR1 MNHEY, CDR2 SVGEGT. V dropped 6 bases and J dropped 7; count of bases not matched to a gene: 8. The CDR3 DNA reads TGTGCCAGCAGCCCGAGGACTAGCAGAAATGAGCAGTTCTTC. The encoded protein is CASSPRTSRNEQFF.